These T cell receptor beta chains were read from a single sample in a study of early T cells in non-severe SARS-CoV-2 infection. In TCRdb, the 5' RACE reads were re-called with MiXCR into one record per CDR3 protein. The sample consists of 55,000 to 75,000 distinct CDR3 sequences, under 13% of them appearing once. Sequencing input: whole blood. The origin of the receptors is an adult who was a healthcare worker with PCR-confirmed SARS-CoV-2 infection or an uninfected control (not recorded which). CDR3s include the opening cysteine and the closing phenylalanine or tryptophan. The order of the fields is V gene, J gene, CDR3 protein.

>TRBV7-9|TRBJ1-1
CASSPPAQGNTEAFF
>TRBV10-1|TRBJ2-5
CASSESDGGIETQYF
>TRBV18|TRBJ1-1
CASSPSARDTNAAFF
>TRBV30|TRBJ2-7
CAWSVRAHEQYF
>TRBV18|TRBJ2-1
CASSPGGRGYNEQFF
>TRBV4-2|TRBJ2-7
CASSQGGVGNEQYF
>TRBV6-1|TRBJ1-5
CASRYRPLNQPQHF
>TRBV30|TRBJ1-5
CAWSKGSEYQPQHF
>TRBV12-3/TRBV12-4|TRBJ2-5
CASGHSGGVETQYF
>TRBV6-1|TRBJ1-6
CASSEQGSSPLHF
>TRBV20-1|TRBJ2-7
CSGERGPPYEQYF
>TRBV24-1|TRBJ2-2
CATLGTHGELFF
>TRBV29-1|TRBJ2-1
CSVPGSRNEQFF
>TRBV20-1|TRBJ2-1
CSARLAGDYNEQFF
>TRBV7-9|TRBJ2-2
CASSLERTNTGELFF
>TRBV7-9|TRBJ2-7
CASSPPSTVSTEQYF
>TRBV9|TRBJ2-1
CASSVGVGLHYNEQFF
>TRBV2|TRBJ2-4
CASRQTPAKNIQYF
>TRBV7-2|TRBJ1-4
CASSLEGVGSEKLFF
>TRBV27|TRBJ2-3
CASSSWQGTDTQYF
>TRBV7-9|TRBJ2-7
CASSRGGLADSSYEQYF
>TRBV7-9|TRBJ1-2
CASSQAGTGGGYTF
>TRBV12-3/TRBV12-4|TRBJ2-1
CASSFWRNSYNEQFF
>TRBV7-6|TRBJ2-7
CASSLEGGPHYEQYF